Presented here are 6 T cell receptor beta chains from one specimen sequenced in a study of T cell repertoires in cytomegalovirus infection. TCRdb reanalysed the reads using MiXCR and keeps one entry per CDR3 protein. Here the sample spans roughly 280,000 distinct CDR3 sequences, approximately 13% being singletons. Sequenced material: PBMCs. These receptors were taken from a human donor in good health (CMV status not recorded). Some clones in this sample may be carry-over from other donors' samples.

There are many counts of this clonotype. The chain has TRBV7-2 and TRBJ2-7, with TRBD2 matching 8 bases. The CDR3 has 15 residues. After removal of 5 bases from V and 3 bases from J, the junction contained 9 bases not matched to a gene. Germline V lookup: CDR1 SGHTA, CDR2 FQGNSA. Here the CDR3 reads CASSTASGSIYEQYF. The CDR3 DNA follows: TGTGCCAGCAGCACGGCAAGCGGGAGCATCTACGAGCAGTACTTC.

CDR3 protein: CSAGSDRESNQPQHF. The CDR3, as DNA: TGCAGTGCTGGCTCGGACAGGGAAAGCAATCAGCCCCAGCATTTT. V and J are TRBV20-1 and TRBJ1-5, with TRBD1 matching over 8 bases. V lost 5 bases and J lost 1; bases outside the gene matches: 7. This CDR3 has 15 amino acids. The germline V gene has CDR1 DFQATT and CDR2 SNEGSKA (reference sequence).

This clonotype was counted ten times or more. The V gene is TRBV7-9, the J gene TRBJ2-5; unclear D gene. V lost 1 base and J 5 bases, leaving 11 bases between the germline ends. CDR1 is SEHNR and CDR2 is FQNEAQ in the germline V gene (reference sequence). The CDR3 is made up of 14 amino acids. CDR3 sequence reads: CASSLEVQLETQYF. The CDR3 DNA is TGTGCCAGCAGCTTAGAAGTCCAGCTGGAGACCCAGTACTTC.

This clonotype was picked up many times. V gene TRBV7-2 combines with J gene TRBJ2-1, with 8 bases lining up with TRBD2. The CDR3 sequence is 16 residues long. CDR1 and CDR2 from the germline V gene are SGHTA and FQGNSA. V dropped 0 bases and J dropped 2; count of bases not matched to a gene: 3. CDR3 DNA sequence: TGTGCCAGCAGCTTAGCCAGCGGGAGAACCTACAATGAGCAGTTCTTC. The encoded protein is CASSLASGRTYNEQFF.

This clonotype has ten or more counts. The chain has TRBV7-8 and TRBJ1-1; maybe TRBD1 (5 bases). Trimming shortened V by 5 bases and J by 3 bases, and 19 bases separated the two germline ends. Germline lookup yields CDR1 SGHVS and CDR2 FQNEAQ. This CDR3 is built from 16 residues. CDR3 DNA sequence: TGTGCCAGCAGCATTTTACGGGGGAGGGTGGACACTGAAGCTTTCTTT. The encoded protein is CASSILRGRVDTEAFF.

The chain joins TRBV2 to TRBJ1-3, with 8 bases matching TRBD1. CDR3 length: 16 residues. Unmatched junction bases numbered 7, after V lost 6 bases and J lost 0 bases. Germline CDR1 SNHLY, CDR2 FYNNEI. CDR3 sequence reads: CASSSGTGFSGNTIYF. CDR3 nucleotides: TGTGCCAGCAGCTCCGGGACAGGATTCTCTGGAAACACCATATATTTT.